These 9 T cell receptor beta chains were all obtained from the same sample, sequenced in a study of blood T cells in healthy people across ages. Sample-barcoded 5' priming and a J-beta primer mix drove a second PCR of about 7 to 12 cycles. TCRdb processed the 5' RACE reads anew with MiXCR; each CDR3 protein has one entry. The table lists 700,000 to 900,000 distinct CDR3 sequences, approximately 53% of them singletons. Sample: blood. The receptors were gathered from a man older than 75 in good health.

The J gene is TRBJ2-3, the V gene TRBV7-2; D possibly corresponds to TRBD2 (5 bases). CDR3 length equals 14 residues. V was clipped by 6 bases and J by 6 bases, with 16 bases between them. Germline loops: CDR1 SGHTA, CDR2 FQGNSA. CDR3 in DNA: TGTGCCAGCAGTCAAGGACTGCTGGAGGATACGCAGTATTTT. Its protein product is CASSQGLLEDTQYF.

This chain links TRBV29-1 with TRBJ2-1; 7 positions match TRBD2. The CDR3 has 16 residues. Per the germline V gene, CDR1 is SQVTM and CDR2 is ANQGSEA. After removal of 0 bases from V and 4 bases from J, the junction contained 9 bases not matched to a gene. This CDR3 reads CSVEDNAGEPYNEQFF. CDR3 coding DNA: TGCAGCGTTGAAGATAACGCGGGAGAGCCTTACAATGAGCAGTTCTTC.

The chain links TRBV7-3 to TRBJ2-3; D not resolved. The V end lost 2 bases, the J end lost 0 bases, and 6 bases lay between the germline ends. Germline-derived CDR1 and CDR2 are SGHTA and FQGTGA. The CDR3 is made up of 14 amino acids. This CDR3 is CASSLHISTDTQYF. CDR3 nucleotide sequence: TGTGCCAGCAGCTTACACATTAGCACAGATACGCAGTATTTT.

This clonotype was recorded many times. The J gene is TRBJ2-7, the V gene TRBV5-1; no firm D call. The V and J ends lost 3 bases and 4 bases respectively, with 14 bases between them. The CDR3 sequence is 14 residues long. The V gene's germline CDR1 is SGHRS and CDR2 YFSETQ. Written as DNA, the CDR3 is TGCGCCAGCAGCTACGGAGAGCCGAGGTACGAGCAGTACTTC. Its protein product is CASSYGEPRYEQYF.

The chain employs TRBV7-3 and TRBJ2-1; no reliable D call. The germline gives CDR1 SGHTA, CDR2 FQGTGA. The CDR3 extends over 13 amino acids. Deletions cut 3 bases from V and 12 bases from J, with 15 bases between. CDR3 DNA: TGTGCCAGCAGCTTGCTCATGAGTTCGGGGCAGTTCTTC. Translation gives CASSLLMSSGQFF.

The chain employs TRBV6-5 and TRBJ2-3; TRBD2 matches at 16 bases. Trimming cost V 4 bases and J 14 bases; bases outside gene matches: 12. The CDR3 is made up of 16 amino acids. Germline values: CDR1 MNHEY, CDR2 SVGAGI. The CDR3 coding sequence is TGTGCCAGCAGTTCTGGGGGACTAGCGGGAGGGAGATACGCGTATTTT. Amino acids: CASSSGGLAGGRYAYF.

The chain combines TRBV12-3 or TRBV12-4 with TRBJ2-7; 8 bases line up with TRBD2. The CDR3 has 16 amino acids. The V and J ends lost 6 bases and 0 bases, in that order; junction bases with no gene match: 10. The CDR3 DNA is TGTGCCAGCAGCCCCGCGGTAGCGGGATTCTCCTACGAGCAGTACTTC. This gives the protein CASSPAVAGFSYEQYF.

A few counts support this clonotype. V usage is TRBV20-1 and J usage is TRBJ2-7, with TRBD2 as a possible D gene (8 bases). This CDR3 is 16 amino acids long. Trimming took off 0 bases at V and 2 bases at J, with 17 bases between the two ends. Germline CDR1 reads DFQATT; CDR2 reads SNEGSKA (reference sequence). The CDR3 nucleotides are TGCAGTGCTAGAGACTCACGGGGGGGACAGACCTACGAGCAGTACTTC. Its protein product is CSARDSRGGQTYEQYF.

The rearrangement links TRBV20-1 to TRBJ1-4; D ambiguous. The germline V gene has CDR1 DFQATT and CDR2 SNEGSKA (reference sequence). The V gene lost 3 bases and the J gene lost 0 bases, with 5 bases spanning the gap. This CDR3 contains 13 residues. The CDR3 bases are TGCAGTGCTAGCCGGGCAACTAATGAAAAACTGTTTTTT. Protein: CSASRATNEKLFF.